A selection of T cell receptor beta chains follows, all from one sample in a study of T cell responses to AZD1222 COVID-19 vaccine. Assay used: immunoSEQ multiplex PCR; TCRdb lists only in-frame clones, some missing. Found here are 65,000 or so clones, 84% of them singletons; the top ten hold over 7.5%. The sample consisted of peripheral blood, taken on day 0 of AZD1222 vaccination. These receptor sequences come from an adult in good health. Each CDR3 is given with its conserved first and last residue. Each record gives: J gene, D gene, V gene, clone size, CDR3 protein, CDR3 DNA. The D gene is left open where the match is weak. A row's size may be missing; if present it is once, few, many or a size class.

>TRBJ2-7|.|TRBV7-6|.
CASSPAPGASYEQYF
TGTGCCAGCAGCCCCGCCCCGGGCGCCTCCTACGAGCAGTACTTC
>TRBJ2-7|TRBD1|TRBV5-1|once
CASMVAGGADEQYF
TGCGCCAGCATGGTGGCAGGGGGCGCGGACGAGCAGTACTTC
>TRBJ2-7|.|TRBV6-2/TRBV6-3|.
CASSYLGEQYF
TGTGCCAGCAGTTACTTGGGGGAGCAGTACTTC
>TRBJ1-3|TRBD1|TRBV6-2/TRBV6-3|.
CASSRTGSWDTIYF
TGTGCCAGCAGTCGGACAGGCTCATGGGACACCATATATTTT
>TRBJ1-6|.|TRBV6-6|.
CASSVPGHSYNSPLHF
TGTGCCAGCAGTGTTCCCGGGCACTCCTATAATTCACCCCTCCACTTT
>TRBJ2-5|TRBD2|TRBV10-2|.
CASSEPALSGGKETQYF
TGCGCCAGCAGTGAGCCGGCCCTGAGCGGGGGGAAAGAGACCCAGTACTTC
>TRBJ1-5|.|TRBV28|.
CASSSGPTGNRPQHF
TGTGCCAGCAGTTCGGGACCCACGGGGAATCGGCCCCAGCATTTT
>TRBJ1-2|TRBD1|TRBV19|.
CASSIPSGTGRGGYTF
TGTGCCAGTAGTATTCCCTCCGGGACAGGGAGAGGTGGCTACACCTTC
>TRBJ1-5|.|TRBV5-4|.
CASSGGRDQPQHF
TGTGCCAGCAGCGGGGGTCGAGATCAGCCCCAGCATTTT
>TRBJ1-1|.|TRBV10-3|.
CAISGREAGLGTEAFF
TGTGCCATCAGTGGTAGGGAGGCCGGGTTGGGCACTGAAGCTTTCTTT
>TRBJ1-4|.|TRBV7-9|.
CASSSESDSEEKLFF
TGTGCCAGCAGCAGCGAAAGTGACAGTGAAGAAAAACTGTTTTTT
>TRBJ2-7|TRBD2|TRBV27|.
CASSLRGDEQYF
TGTGCCAGCAGTTTACGGGGGGACGAGCAGTACTTC
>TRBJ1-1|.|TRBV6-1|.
CASSEAIMNTEAFF
TGTGCCAGCAGTGAAGCAATTATGAACACTGAAGCTTTCTTT
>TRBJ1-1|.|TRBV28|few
CASSFPAWSGRTEAFF
TGTGCCAGCAGTTTTCCCGCCTGGTCAGGGCGTACTGAAGCTTTCTTT
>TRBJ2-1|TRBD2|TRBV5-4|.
CASSGGLAGGQYNEQFF
TGTGCCAGCAGCGGCGGACTAGCGGGGGGGCAATACAATGAGCAGTTCTTC
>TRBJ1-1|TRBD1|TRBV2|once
CASSTHAQGASEAFF
TGTGCCAGCAGTACCCACGCTCAGGGGGCTAGTGAAGCTTTCTTT
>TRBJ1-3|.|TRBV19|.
CASSPSGNTIYF
TGTGCCAGTAGTCCCTCTGGAAACACCATATATTTT
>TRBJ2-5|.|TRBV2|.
CASSIGGSYQETQYF
TGTGCCAGCAGTATTGGGGGGTCGTACCAAGAGACCCAGTACTTC
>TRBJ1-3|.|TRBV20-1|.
CSARGTHTIYF
TGCAGTGCTAGAGGGACACACACCATATATTTT
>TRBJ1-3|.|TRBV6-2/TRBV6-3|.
CASSYGIGRNTIYF
TGTGCCAGCAGTTACGGGATCGGCCGAAACACCATATATTTT
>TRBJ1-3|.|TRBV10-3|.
CAISESSVSGNTIYF
TGTGCCATCAGTGAAAGTTCAGTTTCTGGAAACACCATATATTTT
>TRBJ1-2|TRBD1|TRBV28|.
CASSASGTGKHGYGYTF
TGTGCCAGCAGTGCATCCGGGACAGGGAAGCATGGCTATGGCTACACCTTC
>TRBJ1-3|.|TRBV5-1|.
CASSLGDAQDTIYF
TGCGCCAGCAGCTTGGGGGACGCTCAGGACACCATATATTTT
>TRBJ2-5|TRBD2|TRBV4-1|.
CASSHDRLAGGVRETQYF
TGCGCCAGCAGCCATGACCGACTAGCGGGGGGGGTCAGGGAGACCCAGTACTTC
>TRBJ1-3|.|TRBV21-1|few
CASKKGHYSGNTIYF
TGTGCCAGCAAGAAAGGGCATTACTCTGGAAACACCATATATTTT
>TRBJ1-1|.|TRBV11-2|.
CASSLGWAEAFF
TGTGCCAGCAGCTTAGGGTGGGCTGAAGCTTTCTTT
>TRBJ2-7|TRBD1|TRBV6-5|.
CASKGPDRRSYEQYF
TGTGCCAGCAAAGGACCGGACAGGCGCTCCTACGAGCAGTACTTC
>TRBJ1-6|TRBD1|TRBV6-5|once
CASSFPQGAKNSPLHF
TGTGCCAGCAGTTTCCCTCAGGGGGCGAAAAATTCACCCCTCCACTTT
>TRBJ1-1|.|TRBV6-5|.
CASSGWVAEAFF
TGTGCCAGCAGCGGATGGGTCGCTGAAGCTTTCTTT
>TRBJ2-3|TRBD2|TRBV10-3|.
CAISERDSGGAGADTQYF
TGTGCCATCAGTGAGAGGGATAGCGGGGGGGCCGGGGCAGATACGCAGTATTTT
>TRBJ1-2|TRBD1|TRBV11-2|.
CASSRGTDGNYGYTF
TGTGCCAGCAGCCGTGGGACAGACGGTAACTATGGCTACACCTTC
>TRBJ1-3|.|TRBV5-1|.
CASSLQGGSGNTIYF
TGCGCCAGCAGCTTACAGGGAGGGTCTGGAAACACCATATATTTT
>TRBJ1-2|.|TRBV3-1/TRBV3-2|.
CASSRWNLGLRGYTF
TGTGCCAGCAGCCGATGGAACCTGGGGTTGCGGGGCTACACCTTC
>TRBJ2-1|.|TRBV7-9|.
CASSLGGGLAIYNEQFF
TGTGCCAGCAGCTTAGGCGGAGGGTTGGCCATCTACAATGAGCAGTTCTTC
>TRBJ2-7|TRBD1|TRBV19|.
CASTKSIWGQGLSSYEQYF
TGTGCCAGTACGAAGAGTATCTGGGGACAGGGCCTCTCGAGCTACGAGCAGTACTTC
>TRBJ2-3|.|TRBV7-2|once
CASSLAGADTQYF
TGTGCCAGCAGCTTAGCGGGAGCAGATACGCAGTATTTT
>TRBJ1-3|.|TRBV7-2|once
CASSLVVSSGNTIYF
TGTGCCAGCAGCTTGGTAGTTAGCTCTGGAAACACCATATATTTT
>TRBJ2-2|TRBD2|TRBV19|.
CASSGLAGSGELFF
TGTGCCAGTAGTGGGCTAGCGGGGTCCGGGGAGCTGTTTTTT
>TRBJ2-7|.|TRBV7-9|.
CASSAPGRETYEQYF
TGTGCCAGCAGCGCACCGGGACGTGAAACCTACGAGCAGTACTTC
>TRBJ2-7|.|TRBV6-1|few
CASSGTAYEQYF
TGTGCCAGCAGTGGCACAGCCTACGAGCAGTACTTC
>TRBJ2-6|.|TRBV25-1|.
CASTYNSGANVLTF
TGTGCCAGCACTTACAATTCTGGGGCCAACGTCCTGACTTTC
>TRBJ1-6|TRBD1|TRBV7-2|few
CASSPRTGNSNSPLHF
TGTGCCAGCAGCCCTCGGACAGGGAATTCTAATTCACCCCTCCACTTT
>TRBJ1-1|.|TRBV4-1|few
CASSSFFGNEAFF
TGCGCCAGCAGCTCTTTTTTTGGGAATGAAGCTTTCTTT
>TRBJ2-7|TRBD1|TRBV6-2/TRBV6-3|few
CASRPRQGGSYEQYF
TGTGCCAGCAGACCTCGACAGGGCGGGTCCTACGAGCAGTACTTC
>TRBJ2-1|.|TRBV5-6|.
CASSLQWGNEQFF
TGTGCCAGCAGCCTCCAGTGGGGGAATGAGCAGTTCTTC